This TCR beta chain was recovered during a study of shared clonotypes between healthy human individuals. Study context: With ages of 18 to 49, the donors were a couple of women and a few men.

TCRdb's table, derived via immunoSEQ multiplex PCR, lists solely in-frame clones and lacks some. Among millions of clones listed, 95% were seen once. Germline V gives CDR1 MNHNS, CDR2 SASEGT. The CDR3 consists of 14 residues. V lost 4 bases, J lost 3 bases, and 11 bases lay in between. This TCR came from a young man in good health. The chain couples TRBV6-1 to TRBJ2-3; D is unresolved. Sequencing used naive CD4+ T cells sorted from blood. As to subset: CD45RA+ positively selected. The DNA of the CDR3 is TGTGCCAGCAGTGCCCGGACCCCGACAGATACGCAGTATTTT. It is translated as CASSARTPTDTQYF.